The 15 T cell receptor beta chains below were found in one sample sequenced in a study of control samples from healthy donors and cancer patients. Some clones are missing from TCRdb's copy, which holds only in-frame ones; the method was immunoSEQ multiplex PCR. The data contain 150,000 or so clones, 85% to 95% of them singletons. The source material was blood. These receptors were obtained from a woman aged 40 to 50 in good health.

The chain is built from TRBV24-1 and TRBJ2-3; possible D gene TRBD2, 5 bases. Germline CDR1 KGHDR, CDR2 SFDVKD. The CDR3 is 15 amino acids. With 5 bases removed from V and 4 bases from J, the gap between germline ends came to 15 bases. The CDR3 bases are TGTGCCACCAGTGGGGGTGGCGGGTTGGCAGATACGCAGTATTTT. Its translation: CATSGGGGLADTQYF.

CDR3 loop: CASSKTLAGGYGYTF. CDR3 nucleotide sequence: TGTGCCAGCAGCAAAACCTTGGCGGGGGGATATGGCTACACCTTC. The chain carries TRBV14 and TRBJ1-2; weak D call: TRBD1 (5 bases). V was trimmed by 5 bases and J by 5 bases, leaving 18 bases between them. Germline V CDR1 and CDR2: SGHDN, FVKESK. The CDR3 contains 15 residues.

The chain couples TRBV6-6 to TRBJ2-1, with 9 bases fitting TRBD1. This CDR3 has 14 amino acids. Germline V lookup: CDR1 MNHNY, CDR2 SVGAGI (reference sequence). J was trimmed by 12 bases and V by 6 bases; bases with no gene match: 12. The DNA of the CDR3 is TGTGCCAGCAGGACCGGGACAGGGACGTTAAGGCAGTTCTTC. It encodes CASRTGTGTLRQFF.

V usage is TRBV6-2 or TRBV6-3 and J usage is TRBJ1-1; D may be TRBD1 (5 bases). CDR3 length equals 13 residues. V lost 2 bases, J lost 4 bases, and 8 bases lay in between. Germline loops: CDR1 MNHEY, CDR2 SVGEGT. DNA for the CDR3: TGTGCCAGCAGTTACGGGGGAAGCACTGAAGCTTTCTTT. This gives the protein CASSYGGSTEAFF.

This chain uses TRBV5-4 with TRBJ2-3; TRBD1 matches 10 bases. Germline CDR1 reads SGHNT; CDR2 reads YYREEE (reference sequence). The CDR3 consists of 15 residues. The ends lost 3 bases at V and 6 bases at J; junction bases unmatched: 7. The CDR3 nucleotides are TGTGCCAGCAGCTCTGGGACAGGGGTATTGGATACGCAGTATTTT. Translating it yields CASSSGTGVLDTQYF.

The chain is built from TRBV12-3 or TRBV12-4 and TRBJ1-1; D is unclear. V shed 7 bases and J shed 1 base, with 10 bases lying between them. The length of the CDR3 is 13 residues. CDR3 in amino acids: CASTPWENTEAFF. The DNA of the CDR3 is TGTGCCAGCACCCCTTGGGAGAACACTGAAGCTTTCTTT.

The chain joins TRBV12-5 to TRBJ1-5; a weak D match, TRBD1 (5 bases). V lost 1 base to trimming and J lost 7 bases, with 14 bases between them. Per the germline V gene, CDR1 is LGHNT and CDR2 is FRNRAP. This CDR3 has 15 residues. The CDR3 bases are TGTGCTAGTGGTTTGGGACAGCCTCAGGGCCAGCCCCAGCATTTT. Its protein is CASGLGQPQGQPQHF.

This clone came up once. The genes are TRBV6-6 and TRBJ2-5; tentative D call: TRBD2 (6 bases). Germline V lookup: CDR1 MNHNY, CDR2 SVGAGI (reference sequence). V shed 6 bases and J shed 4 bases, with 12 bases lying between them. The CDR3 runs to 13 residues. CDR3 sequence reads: CASSRRARETQYF. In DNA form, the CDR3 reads TGTGCCAGCAGCCGGAGGGCCCGAGAGACCCAGTACTTC.

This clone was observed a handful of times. DNA of the CDR3: TGTGCCAGCAGCCCACGGAGCCTAGCCAAAAACATTCAGTACTTC. It is translated as CASSPRSLAKNIQYF. The chain links TRBV5-6 to TRBJ2-4; D gene unclear. V shed 4 bases and J shed 0 bases, with 11 bases lying between them. The length of the CDR3 is 15 residues. The germline gives CDR1 SGHDT, CDR2 YYEEEE.

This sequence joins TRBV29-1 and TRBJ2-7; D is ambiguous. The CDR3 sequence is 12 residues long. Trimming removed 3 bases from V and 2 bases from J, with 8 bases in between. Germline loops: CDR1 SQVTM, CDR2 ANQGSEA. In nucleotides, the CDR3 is TGCAGCGTTGAGGGGAATACCTACGAGCAGTACTTC. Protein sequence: CSVEGNTYEQYF.

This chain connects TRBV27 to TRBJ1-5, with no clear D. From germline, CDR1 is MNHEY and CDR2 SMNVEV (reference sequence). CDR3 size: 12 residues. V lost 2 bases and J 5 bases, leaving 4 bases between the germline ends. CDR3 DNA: TGTGCCAGCAGTTTAAACGATCAGCCCCAGCATTTT. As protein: CASSLNDQPQHF.

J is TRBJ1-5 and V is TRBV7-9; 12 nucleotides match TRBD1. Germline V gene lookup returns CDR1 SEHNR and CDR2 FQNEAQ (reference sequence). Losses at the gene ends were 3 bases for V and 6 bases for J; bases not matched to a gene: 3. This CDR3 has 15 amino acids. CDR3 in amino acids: CASSLGQGAIQPQHF. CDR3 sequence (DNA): TGTGCCAGCAGCTTGGGACAGGGGGCTATTCAGCCCCAGCATTTT.

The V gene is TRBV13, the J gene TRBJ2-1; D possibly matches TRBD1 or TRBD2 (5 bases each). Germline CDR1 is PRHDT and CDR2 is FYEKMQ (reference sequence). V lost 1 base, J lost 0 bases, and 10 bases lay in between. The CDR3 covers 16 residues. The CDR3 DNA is TGTGCCAGCAGCTTAGATGGGGACGTCTCCTACAATGAGCAGTTCTTC. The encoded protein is CASSLDGDVSYNEQFF.

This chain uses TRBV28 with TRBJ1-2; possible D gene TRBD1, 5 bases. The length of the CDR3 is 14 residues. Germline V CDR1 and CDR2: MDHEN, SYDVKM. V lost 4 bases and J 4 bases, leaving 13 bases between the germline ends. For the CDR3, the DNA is TGTGCCAGCAGTTCCCCGGGGGGAGTCTATGGCTACACCTTC. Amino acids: CASSSPGGVYGYTF.

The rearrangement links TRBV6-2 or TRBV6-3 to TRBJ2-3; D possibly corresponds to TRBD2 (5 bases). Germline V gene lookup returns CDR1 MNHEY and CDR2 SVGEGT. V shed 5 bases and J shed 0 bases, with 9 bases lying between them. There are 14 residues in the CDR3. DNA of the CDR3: TGTGCCAGCAGTCCACCGGGAAGCACAGATACGCAGTATTTT. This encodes CASSPPGSTDTQYF.